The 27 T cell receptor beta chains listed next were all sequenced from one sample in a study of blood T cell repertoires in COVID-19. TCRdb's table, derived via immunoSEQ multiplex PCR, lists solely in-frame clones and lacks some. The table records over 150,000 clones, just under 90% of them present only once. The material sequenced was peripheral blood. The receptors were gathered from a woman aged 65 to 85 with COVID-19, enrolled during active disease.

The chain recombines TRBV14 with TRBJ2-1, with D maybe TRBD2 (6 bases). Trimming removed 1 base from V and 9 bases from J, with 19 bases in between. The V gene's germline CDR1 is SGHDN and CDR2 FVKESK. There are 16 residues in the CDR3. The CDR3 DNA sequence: TGTGCCAGCAGCCAAGGTGGAGGGAGTGGTGCGGGTGAGCAGTTCTTC. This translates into CASSQGGGSGAGEQFF. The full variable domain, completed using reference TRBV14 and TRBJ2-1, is EAGVTQFPSHSVIEKGQTVTLRCDPISGHDNLYWYRRVMGKEIKFLLHFVKESKQDESGMPNNRFLAERTGGTYSTLKVQPAELEDSGVYFCASSQGGGSGAGEQFFGPGTRLTVL.

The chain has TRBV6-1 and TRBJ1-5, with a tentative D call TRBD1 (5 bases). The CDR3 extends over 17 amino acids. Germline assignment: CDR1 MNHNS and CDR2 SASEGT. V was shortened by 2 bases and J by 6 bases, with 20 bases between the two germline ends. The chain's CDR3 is CASSESSGQLLSQPQHF. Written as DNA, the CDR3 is TGTGCCAGCAGTGAAAGTTCCGGACAACTCCTGAGTCAGCCCCAGCATTTT.

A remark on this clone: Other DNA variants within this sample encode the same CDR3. CDR3 amino acids: CASSLIQNTEAFF. In nucleotides, the CDR3 is TGTGCCAGCAGTTTAATCCAGAACACTGAAGCTTTCTTT. The V gene is TRBV28, the J gene TRBJ1-1; D remains ambiguous. V shed 2 bases and J shed 1 base, with 5 bases lying between them. Per the germline V gene, CDR1 is MDHEN and CDR2 is SYDVKM. This CDR3 is built from 13 residues.

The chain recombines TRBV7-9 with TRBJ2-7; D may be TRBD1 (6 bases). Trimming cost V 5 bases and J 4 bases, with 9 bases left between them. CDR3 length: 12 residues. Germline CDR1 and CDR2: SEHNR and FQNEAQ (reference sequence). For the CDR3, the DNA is TGTGCCAGCAGCCACGGACAGTACGAGCAGTACTTC. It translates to CASSHGQYEQYF.

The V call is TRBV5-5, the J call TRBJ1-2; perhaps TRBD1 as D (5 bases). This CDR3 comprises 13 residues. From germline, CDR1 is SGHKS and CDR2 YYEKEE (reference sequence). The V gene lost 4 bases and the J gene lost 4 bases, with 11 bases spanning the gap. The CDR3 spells CASSIDSLYGYTF. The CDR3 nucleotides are TGTGCCAGCAGCATAGACAGTCTCTATGGCTACACCTTC.

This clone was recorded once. CDR3 bases: TGCGCCAGCAGCTTGATGCCTACTAGCGGGAGTGATGAGCAGTTCTTC. This sequence encodes CASSLMPTSGSDEQFF. The chain has TRBV5-1 and TRBJ2-1, with 11 bases matching TRBD2. The CDR3 runs to 16 residues. The germline V gene has CDR1 SGHRS and CDR2 YFSETQ. With V trimmed by 1 base and J by 8 bases, 8 bases remained unmatched.

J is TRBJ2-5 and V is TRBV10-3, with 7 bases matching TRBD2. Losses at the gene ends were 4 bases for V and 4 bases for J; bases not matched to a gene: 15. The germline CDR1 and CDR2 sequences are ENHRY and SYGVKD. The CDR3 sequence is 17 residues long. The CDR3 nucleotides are TGTGCCATCAGTGGGGCGGGGGACTACGGGGTCGGAGAGACCCAGTACTTC. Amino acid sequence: CAISGAGDYGVGETQYF.

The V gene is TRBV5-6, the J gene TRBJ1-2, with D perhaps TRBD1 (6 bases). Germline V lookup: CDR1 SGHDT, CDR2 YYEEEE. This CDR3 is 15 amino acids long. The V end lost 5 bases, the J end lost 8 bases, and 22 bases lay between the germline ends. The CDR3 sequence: CASRLFLGATSGYTF. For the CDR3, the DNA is TGTGCCAGCAGACTGTTCTTGGGGGCGACTAGCGGCTACACCTTC. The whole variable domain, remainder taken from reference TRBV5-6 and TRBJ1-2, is DAGVTQSPTHLIKTRGQQVTLRCSPKSGHDTVSWYQQALGQGPQFIFQYYEEEERQRGNFPDRFSGHQFPNYSSELNVNALLLGDSALYLCASRLFLGATSGYTFGSGTRLTVV.

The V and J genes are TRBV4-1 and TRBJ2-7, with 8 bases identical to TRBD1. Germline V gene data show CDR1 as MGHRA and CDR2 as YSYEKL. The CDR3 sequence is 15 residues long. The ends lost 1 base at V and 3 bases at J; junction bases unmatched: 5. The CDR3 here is CASSQAGTGDYEQYF. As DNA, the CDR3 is TGCGCCAGCAGCCAAGCGGGGACAGGTGACTACGAGCAGTACTTC.

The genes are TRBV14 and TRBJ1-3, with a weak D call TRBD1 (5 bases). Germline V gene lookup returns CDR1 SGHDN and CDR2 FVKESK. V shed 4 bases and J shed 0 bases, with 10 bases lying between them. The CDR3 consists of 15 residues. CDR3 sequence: CASSPGGSSGNTIYF. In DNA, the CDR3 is TGTGCCAGCAGCCCGGGGGGGAGCTCTGGAAACACCATATATTTT.

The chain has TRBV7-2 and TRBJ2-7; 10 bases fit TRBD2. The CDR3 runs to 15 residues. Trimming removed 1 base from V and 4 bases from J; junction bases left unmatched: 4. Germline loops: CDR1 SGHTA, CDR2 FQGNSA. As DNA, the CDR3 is TGTGCCAGCAGCTTAGAGGCTAGCGGGAGATACGAGCAGTACTTC. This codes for CASSLEASGRYEQYF.

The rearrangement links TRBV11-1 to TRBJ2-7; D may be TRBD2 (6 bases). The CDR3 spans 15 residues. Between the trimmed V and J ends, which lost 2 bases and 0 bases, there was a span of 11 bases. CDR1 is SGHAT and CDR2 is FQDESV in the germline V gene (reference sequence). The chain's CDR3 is CASSLTAGGSYEQYF. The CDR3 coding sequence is TGTGCCAGCAGCTTAACAGCGGGCGGCTCCTACGAGCAGTACTTC.

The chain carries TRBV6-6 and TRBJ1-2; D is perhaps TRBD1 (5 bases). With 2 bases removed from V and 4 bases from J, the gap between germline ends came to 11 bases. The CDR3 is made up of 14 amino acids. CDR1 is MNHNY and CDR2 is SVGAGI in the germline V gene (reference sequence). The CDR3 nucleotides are TGTGCCAGCAGTTACACGCAAGACAGCTATGGCTACACCTTC. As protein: CASSYTQDSYGYTF.

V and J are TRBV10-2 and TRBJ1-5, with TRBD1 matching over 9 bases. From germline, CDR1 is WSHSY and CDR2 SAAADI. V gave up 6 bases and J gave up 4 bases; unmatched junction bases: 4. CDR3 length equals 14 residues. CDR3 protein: CASRSGTGNQPQHF. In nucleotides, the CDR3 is TGCGCCAGCAGATCCGGGACAGGGAATCAGCCCCAGCATTTT.

The chain's CDR3 is CASSAGLELELLGNTIYF. The CDR3 bases are TGTGCCAGCAGCGCAGGACTGGAGTTGGAACTGTTAGGAAACACCATATATTTT. V and J are TRBV9 and TRBJ1-3; D call uncertain. This CDR3 is 18 amino acids long. Germline values: CDR1 SGDLS, CDR2 YYNGEE. V dropped 3 bases and J dropped 4 bases, with 23 bases sitting between them. Variable domain in full (rest from reference TRBV9 and TRBJ1-3): DSGVTQTPKHLITATGQRVTLRCSPRSGDLSVYWYQQSLDQGLQFLIQYYNGEERAKGNILERFSAQQFPDLHSELNLSSLELGDSALYFCASSAGLELELLGNTIYFGEGSWLTVV.

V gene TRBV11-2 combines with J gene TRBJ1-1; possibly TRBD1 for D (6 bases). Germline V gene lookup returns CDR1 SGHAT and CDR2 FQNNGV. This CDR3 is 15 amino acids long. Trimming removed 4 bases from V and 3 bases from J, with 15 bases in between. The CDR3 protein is CASSSRGIGYTEAFF. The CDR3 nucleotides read TGTGCCAGCAGCTCAAGGGGGATCGGCTACACTGAAGCTTTCTTT.

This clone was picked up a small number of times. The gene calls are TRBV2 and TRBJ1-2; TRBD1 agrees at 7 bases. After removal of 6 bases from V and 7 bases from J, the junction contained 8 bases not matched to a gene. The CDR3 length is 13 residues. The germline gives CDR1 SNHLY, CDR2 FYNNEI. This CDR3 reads CASRSQGSGGYTF. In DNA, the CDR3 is TGTGCCAGCAGATCACAGGGGAGTGGTGGCTACACCTTC. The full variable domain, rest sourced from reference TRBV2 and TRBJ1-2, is EPEVTQTPSHQVTQMGQEVILRCVPISNHLYFYWYRQILGQKVEFLVSFYNNEISEKSEIFDDQFSVERPDGSNFTLKIRSTKLEDSAMYFCASRSQGSGGYTFGSGTRLTVV.

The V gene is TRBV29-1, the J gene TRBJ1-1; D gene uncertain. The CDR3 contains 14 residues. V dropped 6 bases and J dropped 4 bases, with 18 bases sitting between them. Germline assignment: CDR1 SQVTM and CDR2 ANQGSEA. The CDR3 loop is CSVGRRSVSTEAFF. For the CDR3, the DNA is TGCAGCGTGGGCCGGAGGTCAGTCTCCACTGAAGCTTTCTTT. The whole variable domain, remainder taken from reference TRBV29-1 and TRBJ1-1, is SAVISQKPSRDICQRGTSLTIQCQVDSQVTMMFWYRQQPGQSLTLIATANQGSEATYESGFVIDKFPISRPNLTFSTLTVSNMSPEDSSIYLCSVGRRSVSTEAFFGQGTRLTVV.

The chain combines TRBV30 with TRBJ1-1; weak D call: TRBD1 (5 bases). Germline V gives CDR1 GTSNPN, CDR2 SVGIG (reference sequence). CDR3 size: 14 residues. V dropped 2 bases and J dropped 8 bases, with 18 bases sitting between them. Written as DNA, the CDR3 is TGTGCCTGGAGTTTGAGGTGGGGGGGTCCGGAAGCTTTCTTT. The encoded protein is CAWSLRWGGPEAFF. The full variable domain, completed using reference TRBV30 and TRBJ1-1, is SQTIHQWPATLVQPVGSPLSLECTVEGTSNPNLYWYRQAAGRGLQLLFYSVGIGQISSEVPQNLSASRPQDRQFILSSKKLLLSDSGFYLCAWSLRWGGPEAFFGQGTRLTVV.

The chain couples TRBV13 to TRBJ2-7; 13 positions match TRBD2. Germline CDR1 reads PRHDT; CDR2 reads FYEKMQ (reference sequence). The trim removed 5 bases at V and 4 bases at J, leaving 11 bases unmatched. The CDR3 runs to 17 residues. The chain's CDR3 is CASSRTSGSPLRYEQYF. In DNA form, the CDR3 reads TGTGCCAGCAGCCGGACTAGCGGGAGCCCTCTCCGTTACGAGCAGTACTTC.

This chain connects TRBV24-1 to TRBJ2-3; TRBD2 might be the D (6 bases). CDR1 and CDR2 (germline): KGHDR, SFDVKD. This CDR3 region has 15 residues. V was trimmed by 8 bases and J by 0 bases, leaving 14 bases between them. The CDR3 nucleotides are TGTGCCACCAACGGGGGAGAAACTAGCACAGATACGCAGTATTTT. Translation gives CATNGGETSTDTQYF.

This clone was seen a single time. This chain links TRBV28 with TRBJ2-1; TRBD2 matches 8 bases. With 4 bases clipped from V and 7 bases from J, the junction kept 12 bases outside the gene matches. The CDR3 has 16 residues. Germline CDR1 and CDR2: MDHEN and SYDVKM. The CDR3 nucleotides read TGTGCCAGCAGTTACGCCTCTCGGACTAGCCGGAATGAGCAGTTCTTC. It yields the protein CASSYASRTSRNEQFF.

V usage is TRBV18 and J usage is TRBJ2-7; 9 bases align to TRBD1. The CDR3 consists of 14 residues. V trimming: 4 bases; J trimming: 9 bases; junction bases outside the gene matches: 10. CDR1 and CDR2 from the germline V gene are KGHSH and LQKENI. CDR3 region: CASSRDRDPGLQYF. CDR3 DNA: TGTGCCAGCTCACGGGACAGGGATCCGGGACTGCAGTACTTC.

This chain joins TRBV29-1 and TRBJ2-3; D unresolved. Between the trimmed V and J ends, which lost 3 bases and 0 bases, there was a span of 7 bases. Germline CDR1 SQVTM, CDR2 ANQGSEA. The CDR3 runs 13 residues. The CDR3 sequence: CSVDYSSTDTQYF. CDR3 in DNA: TGCAGCGTTGACTACTCTAGCACAGATACGCAGTATTTT.

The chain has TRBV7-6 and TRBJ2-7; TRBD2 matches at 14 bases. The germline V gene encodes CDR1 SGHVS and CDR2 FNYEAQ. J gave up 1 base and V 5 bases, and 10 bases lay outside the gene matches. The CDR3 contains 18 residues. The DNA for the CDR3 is TGTGCCAGCAGCCATGGGACTAGCGGGAGTGGAAGGTCCTACGAGCAGTACTTC. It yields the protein CASSHGTSGSGRSYEQYF.

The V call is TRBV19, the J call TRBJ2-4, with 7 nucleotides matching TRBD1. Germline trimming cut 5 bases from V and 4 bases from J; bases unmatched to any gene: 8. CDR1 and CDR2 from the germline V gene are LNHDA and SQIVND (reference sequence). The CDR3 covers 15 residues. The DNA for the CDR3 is TGTGCCAGTAGTCTTAGGGACAGAGTTAAAAACATTCAGTACTTC. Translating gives CASSLRDRVKNIQYF.

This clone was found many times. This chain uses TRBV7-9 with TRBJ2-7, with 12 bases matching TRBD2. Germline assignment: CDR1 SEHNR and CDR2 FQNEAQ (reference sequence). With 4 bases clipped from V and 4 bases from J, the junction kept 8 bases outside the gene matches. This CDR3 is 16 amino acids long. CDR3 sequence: CASSSTGTSGLYEQYF. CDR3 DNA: TGTGCCAGCAGCTCCACCGGGACTAGCGGGTTATACGAGCAGTACTTC.